The present entry profiles one T cell receptor beta chain with its context. The antigen it recognizes is unknown. No much larger clone exists at a distance of one base, and base qualities are not known. Library method: the immunoSEQ multiplex PCR assay. For the multiplex PCR, a mixture combining 60 forward primers for TCR Vbeta segments and 13 reverse primers for TCR Jbeta segments was used. The CDR3 region of rearranged TCR beta genes was amplified from genomic DNA by a multiplex PCR assay. The amplified TCR beta libraries were sequenced on the Illumina HiSeq System as 87-base-pair reads. In the authors' own workflow: Across the 670 or so repertoires, a later analysis counted 75 million to 90 million unique TCR beta chains, 9.5 million to 13 million of which were shared by at least two donors. Raw reads were error-corrected and collapsed into unique sequences with a nearest-neighbor algorithm that merged closely related sequences to remove PCR and sequencing errors. To assign V, D and J gene segments, CDR3 sequences were aligned to IMGT reference sequences. Each retained sequence needed at least a six-nucleotide match to both a V gene segment and a J gene segment. A rearrangement counted as productive if the CDR3 had no stop codons and remained in frame with V and J, and every other rearrangement counted as non-productive. Following IMGT convention, CDR3 was defined as the stretch from the second conserved V-encoded cysteine to the conserved J-encoded phenylalanine. The earlier analysis of 587 of the donors excluded sequences that lacked an unambiguous match to a single V gene segment. An earlier analysis of just under 600 of the donors called V segments functional above 56.7% productive rearrangements and segregating when the between-donor standard deviation exceeded 5%. A statistical classification framework was developed to diagnose cytomegalovirus status using the catalog of TCR beta chain sequences. In a later analysis, TCR nucleotide sequences were compared against IMGT/GENE-DB human TR gene sequences so that V and J genes could be assigned. Using the TCRdist pipeline, a later analysis assigned CDR3 sequences along with most-parsimonious VDJ recombination scenarios. In a later analysis, each TCR beta chain was defined by its CDR3 amino acid sequence together with its V-gene family, and reads without a unique V-gene family were excluded. A later analysis removed 550 to 700 highly shared, low-generation-probability nucleotide sequences to deal with suspected cross-contamination and a sequencing artifact. For each public chain, a later analysis derived a clonal expansion index from normalized ranks of inferred template counts within each repertoire. In a later analysis, generation probabilities were computed with a VDJ recombination model fitted to out-of-frame rearrangements, and the resulting probabilities were checked against IGoR. In a later analysis, TCR-TCR, TCR-HLA and TCR-CMV co-occurrence was scored with hypergeometric tests, and a repertoire-size bias correction was applied to TCR pairs. To estimate false discovery rates, a later analysis permuted the HLA or CMV assignments 20 times. In a later analysis, co-occurring TCRs were grouped using DBSCAN, with TCRdist sequence similarity added in when clustering inside HLA-allele-positive subsets. Repertoires with fewer than 30,000 or more than 120,000 public chains, plus five repertoires with anomalous nucleotide sharing, were excluded from co-occurrence clustering. Sourced from immuneACCESS, this table was stored by TCRdb with only in-frame sequences that have V and J called. A share of the clones is absent; for the studies checked, an unresolved V gene accounts for under half, and the remainder has no known explanation. V and J calls and clone size are those listed in that table; D and trimming were worked out from the DNA. The sample yields around 180,000 clones; 80% to 85% were counted once. The top ten clonotypes cover 0.95% to 1.5% of the sample.

The data originate from a study of cytomegalovirus exposure and HLA in healthy donors (dated by TCRdb to 2016 to 2017). Background on the whole study: According to an earlier analysis of a few hundred of the donors, about 179 million T cells yielded 90 million to 130 million unique TCR beta sequences and 276 Gb of sequence data. Roughly 300 gigabases of sequencing data and around 80 million unique TCR sequences made up an early release that covered several hundred HLA-typed donors. Of the 398 genotyped donors, 65% to 90% were placed in the genetic ancestry cluster associated with self-reported Caucasian donors. The aim of the study was to test whether cataloging public T cell receptors could identify signatures of past pathogen exposure. The T cell repertoires of 550 to 850 subjects were profiled by immunosequencing and related to cytomegalovirus serostatus. Along with the roughly 670-subject first cohort, a separate validation cohort of over 90 different subjects was used. High-throughput TCR immunosequencing, statistical association of individual TCRs with disease status, and machine learning were combined to predict cytomegalovirus infection status. A later analysis re-examined previously published TCR beta repertoires from 610 or so donors and added high-resolution HLA genotyping to investigate patterns of TCR occurrence. Rather than using new phenotypic data, the later analysis identified candidate immune exposures from TCR beta sequences and from how often those sequences occurred across donors. An earlier analysis of 500 to 650 of the donors applied high-throughput TCR beta sequencing to assess whether each TCR beta V gene segment acted as functional or pseudogenic. Donor age, sex, ethnicity and CMV serostatus were compiled together with the repertoire data. A later genetic analysis took genome-wide SNP genotypes for about 65% of the 666 donors and used that subset as a discovery cohort. All discovery cohort repertoires had been generated on a single sequencing platform. HLA typing included class I and class II loci at four-digit resolution. The number of donors typed differed by locus, with about 629-630 for A, B, C, DRB1 and DQB1, around 520 for DQA1, 606 for DPA1, and around 450 for DPB1. Because of strong linkage in the cohort, roughly five DR-DQ haplotypes were treated as single units for association and clustering. Across some 400 genotyped donors of the cohort, an average of roughly 250,000 unique TCR beta nucleotide sequences per donor were sequenced, and roughly 18% of those sequences were non-productive.

Results and caveats for the whole study, not just this receptor: Three of the identified cytomegalovirus-associated TCR beta chains were confirmed in vitro to be specific for cytomegalovirus antigens. For the cohort, immune exposure information was limited to CMV serostatus. Some IMGT-functional V segments, including TRBV6-2 and TRBV6-3, could not be distinguished by the 87-base-pair reads and were therefore excluded. Assigning TCR associations to individual alleles was difficult when HLA alleles, especially DR and DQ, strongly co-occurred. In a later analysis, HLA-associated TCR beta chains showed more clonal expansion and lower generation probabilities than non-associated chains that were equally common. In a later analysis, the rate of TCR association differed among HLA loci, with DRB1 alleles having the most associated TCRs and HLA-C alleles having the fewest. In a later analysis, most CMV-associated TCR beta chains were found to appear HLA-restricted, with HLA associations seemingly driven largely by CMV exposure. Linkage disequilibrium might explain the correlated functional status among segregating V segments, but an unknown experimental factor could not be excluded. This cohort had only TCR beta chains sequenced, and the lack of alpha or paired-chain data limited which features could be detected. A further reported finding was that TCR beta sequences accurately predicted the HLA-A and HLA-B alleles for most subjects in the first cohort. In a later genetic analysis, fewer N-insertions in productive TCRs were reported among donors in an Asian-associated ancestry cluster than the roughly 700-donor mean. Most TCR sequences were seen in very few donors, while some public TCRs were found in many individuals. An association between a missense DCLRE1C variant and V-gene and J-gene trimming of TCR beta chains was found in a later genetic analysis and replicated in an independent cohort. The sequencing pipeline was judged likely to have produced a cluster of highly shared sequence variants as a technical artifact. The study listed 170 or so TCR beta chains as associated with cytomegalovirus. Presence/absence analyses assumed roughly uniform sequencing depth across donors, an assumption that may not hold. In an earlier analysis of around 500 of the donors, most TCR beta V segments appeared in productive rearrangements about 90% or about 30% of the time, broadly matching IMGT annotations. In a later analysis, several top co-occurrence clusters were reported to appear linked to parvovirus B19, influenza, CMV and Epstein-Barr virus. Because counts were too low, seventeen rarely observed V segments, including chromosome 9 orphons, were left out of the earlier analysis of some 640 of the donors. According to the authors, the approach could potentially be generalized to other disease states and immunological phenotypes. HLA typing was unavailable for some donors at each locus, so association tests used only the typed subset. The classifier was reported to diagnose cytomegalovirus status with high specificity and sensitivity in both the original and validation cohorts. At a false discovery rate of 0.05, a later analysis linked around 15,000 TCR beta sequences to specific HLA alleles.

From the cysteine up to the phenylalanine, the CDR3 has a length of 14 residues. Just the 42-base CDR3 DNA is kept, in frame starting at base 1. CDR1 and CDR2 are drawn from the germline V gene: SGHRS, YFSETQ. The trim is 2 bases for V and 5 bases for J, with a gap of 13 bases between the germline ends. The cohort comprised under 700 healthy bone marrow donors. At the time of sampling, every cohort member was nominally healthy, though immune exposures that went unrecorded were likely present. The donor tested CMV seronegative, placing the donor among the roughly 400 seronegative members of the cohort. A peripheral blood sample was provided by each donor, and peripheral blood mononuclear cells were used for TCR beta sequencing. Genomic DNA was extracted from the blood cell samples with the Qiagen DNeasy Blood Extraction Kit.

The sequenced sample consisted of PBMCs. The sequence joins TRBV5-1 to TRBJ2-5, with TRBD1 perhaps the D gene, on 5 matching bases. This TCR came from a boy between 2 and 15 years old in good health and CMV-seronegative. The CDR3: CASSLGAGYETQYF. The sequence in DNA is TGCGCCAGCAGCTTAGGGGCAGGGTACGAGACCCAGTACTTC.